This TCR beta chain was retrieved from a study of T cell clonotyping in hematopoietic cell transplantation. Trimming pared 8 bases from V and 0 bases from J, leaving 16 bases between. CDR1 and CDR2 (germline): LNHDA, SQIVND (reference sequence). The CDR3 runs 15 residues. Sequencing used immunoSEQ multiplex PCR; TCRdb keeps in-frame clones, though not all of them. The sample carries about 13,000 clones, around 90% recorded once. Here the sequenced sample was PBMCs, taken 100 days after allogeneic stem cell transplant. The rearrangement links TRBV19 to TRBJ1-2; D perhaps matches TRBD1 (6 bases). The source is a female patient between 50 and 60 years old who had an allogeneic stem cell transplant from an unrelated donor, so the T cells may come from the graft donor. Some clones in this sample may be carry-over from other donors' samples. As DNA, the CDR3 is TGTGCCAGTTGTTCCACCGGGACATCTAACTATGGCTACACCTTC. Protein: CASCSTGTSNYGYTF.